This T cell receptor (beta chain) was sequenced in a study of shared clonotypes between healthy human individuals. Study-wide points: Rarefaction analysis demonstrated incomplete sorted-subset sequencing notwithstanding large depth. Roughly 5% of naive CD4 clonotypes were shared across several donors.

As defined, naive CD8 cells were CD45RO-negative and positively selected for CCR7, with terminally differentiated effector memory CD45RA+ cells excluded. This CDR3 comprises 17 residues. Germline CDR1 reads SGHRS; CDR2 reads YFSETQ. V lost 4 bases to trimming and J lost 8 bases, with 25 bases between them. Measured with immunoSEQ multiplex PCR; TCRdb has only the in-frame clones, and not every one. The table records around 2,000,000 clones, about 93% of them present only once. Regarding this clone: Its antigen is undetermined.

The chain joins TRBV5-1 to TRBJ2-1; possible D gene TRBD2, 6 bases. The sample consisted of naive CD8+ T cells from PBMCs. This TCR was recovered from a man aged 18 to 30 in good health. Some clones in this sample may be carry-over from other donors' samples. CDR3 amino acids: CASSTRGPRRVWDEQFF. CDR3 nucleotides: TGCGCCAGCAGCACAAGGGGACCAAGGAGGGTATGGGATGAGCAGTTCTTC.